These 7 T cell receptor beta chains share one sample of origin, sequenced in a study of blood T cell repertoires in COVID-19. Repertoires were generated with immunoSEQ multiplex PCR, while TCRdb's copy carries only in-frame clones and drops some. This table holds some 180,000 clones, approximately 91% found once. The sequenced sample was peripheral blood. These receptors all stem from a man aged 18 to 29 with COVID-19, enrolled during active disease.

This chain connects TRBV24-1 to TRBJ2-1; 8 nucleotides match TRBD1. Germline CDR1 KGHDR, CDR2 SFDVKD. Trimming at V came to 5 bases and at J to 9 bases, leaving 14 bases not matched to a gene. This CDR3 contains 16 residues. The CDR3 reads CATSGLGQATYAEQFF. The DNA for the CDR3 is TGTGCCACCAGTGGCCTGGGACAGGCGACTTATGCTGAGCAGTTCTTC.

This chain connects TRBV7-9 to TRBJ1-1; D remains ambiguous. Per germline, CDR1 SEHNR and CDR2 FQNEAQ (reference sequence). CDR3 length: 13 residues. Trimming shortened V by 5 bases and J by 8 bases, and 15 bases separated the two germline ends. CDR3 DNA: TGTGCCAGCAGCCTACCCGGGATTGCGGAAGCTTTCTTT. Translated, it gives CASSLPGIAEAFF.

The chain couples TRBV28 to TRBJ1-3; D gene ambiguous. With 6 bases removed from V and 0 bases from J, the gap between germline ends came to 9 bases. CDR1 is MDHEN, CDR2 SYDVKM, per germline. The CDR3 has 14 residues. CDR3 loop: CASRADPSGNTIYF. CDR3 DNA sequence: TGTGCCAGCAGGGCAGATCCCTCTGGAAACACCATATATTTT.

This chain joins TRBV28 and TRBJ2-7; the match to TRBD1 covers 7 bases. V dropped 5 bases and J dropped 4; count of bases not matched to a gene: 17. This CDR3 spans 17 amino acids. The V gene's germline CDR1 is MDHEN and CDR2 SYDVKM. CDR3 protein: CASSPTLWTGANYEQYF. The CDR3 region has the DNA TGTGCCAGCAGTCCGACCCTTTGGACAGGAGCGAATTACGAGCAGTACTTC.

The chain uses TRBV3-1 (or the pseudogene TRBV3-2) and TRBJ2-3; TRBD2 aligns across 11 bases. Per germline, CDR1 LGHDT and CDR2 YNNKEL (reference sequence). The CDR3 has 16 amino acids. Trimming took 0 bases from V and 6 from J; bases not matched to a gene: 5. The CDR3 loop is CASSQELAGAGDTQYF. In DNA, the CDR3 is TGTGCCAGCAGCCAAGAACTAGCGGGAGCGGGTGATACGCAGTATTTT.

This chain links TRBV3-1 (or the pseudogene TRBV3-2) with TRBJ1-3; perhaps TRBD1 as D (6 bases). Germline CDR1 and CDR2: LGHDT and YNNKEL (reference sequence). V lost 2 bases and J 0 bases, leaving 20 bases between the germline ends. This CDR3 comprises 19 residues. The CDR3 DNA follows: TGTGCCAGCAGCCAATCGGCTTCCCGGAGGACAGTCTCTGGAAACACCATATATTTT. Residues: CASSQSASRRTVSGNTIYF.

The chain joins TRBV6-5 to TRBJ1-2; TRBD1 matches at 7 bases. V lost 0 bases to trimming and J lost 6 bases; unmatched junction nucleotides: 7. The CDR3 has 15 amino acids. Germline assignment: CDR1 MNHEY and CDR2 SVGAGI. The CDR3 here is CASSYSRQGIHGYTF. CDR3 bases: TGTGCCAGCAGTTACTCCCGACAGGGAATTCATGGCTACACCTTC.